The sequence of this T cell receptor (beta chain) was determined in a study of blood T cell repertoires in COVID-19. Study-level information: COVID-19 samples from acute and convalescent phases originated in the United States, Italy and Spain. The analysed material was cDNA or gDNA that came from T cells, B-cell-depleted T cells, or PBMCs.

Per the germline V gene, CDR1 is SGHAT and CDR2 is FQNNGV. V dropped 6 bases and J dropped 7; count of bases not matched to a gene: 12. The CDR3 contains 15 residues. In the source study's methods: Nucleated cell counts were estimated from reference gene primer amplification. Clones were sequenced by immunoSEQ multiplex PCR, and TCRdb holds only the in-frame ones, with some missing. V, J and clone size are those of that table, while D and trimming were read from the DNA. The sample lists tens of thousands of clones, about three quarters occurring once. This chain uses TRBV11-2 with TRBJ2-1; the match to TRBD2 covers 7 bases. Material for sequencing was peripheral blood. The TCR sequence derives from a human donor in a cohort sampled during active COVID-19. The CDR3 nucleotides are TGTGCCAGCAGGTTAAGACTAGCATTAGGAAATGAGCAGTTCTTC. Translating gives CASRLRLALGNEQFF.